This TCR beta chain was documented in a study of T cell changes during pregnancy in multiple sclerosis. Sequencing used immunoSEQ multiplex PCR; TCRdb keeps in-frame clones, though not all of them. The sample holds around 70,000 clones, roughly 93% seen once. The CDR3 is made up of 16 amino acids. Per the germline V gene, CDR1 is SGHTS and CDR2 is YDEGEE. The ends lost 2 bases at V and 2 bases at J; junction bases unmatched: 4. The chain is built from TRBV5-8 and TRBJ2-3; 11 positions agree with TRBD2. This clonotype originated in a female donor with multiple sclerosis, enrolled in a pregnancy study. Specimen: peripheral blood, collected in the third trimester of pregnancy. The CDR3 loop is CASSFLAGGLTDTQYF. Written as DNA, the CDR3 is TGTGCCAGCAGCTTCCTAGCGGGGGGCCTCACAGATACGCAGTATTTT.